This TCR beta chain was sequenced in a study of tumor-infiltrating lymphocytes in primary liver carcinoma. Study-wide background: Stage T1-T3 N0M0 tumors spanned about 4 to 11 cm. Productive TCRbeta read yields ran from roughly 3.65 to 7.13 million per sample and were similar between tissues.

Co-extraction yielded RNA and DNA from around 20-30 mg of unsorted bulk tissue. This clonotype came up a few times. A read error is likely, as this CDR3 ends without the conserved phenylalanine or tryptophan. This CDR3 has 17 residues. Germline V CDR1 and CDR2: MNHNS, SASEGT. A primer matching the constant region was used to make TCR beta cDNA from 500 ng of total RNA. The TCR beta library was amplified through three nested multiplex PCR rounds in a modified ARM-PCR procedure. The study ran its first two PCR rounds for approximately 11 cycles each, using TRBV1-TRBV30 forward primers and a C-beta reverse primer. TCRdb passed the multiplex PCR reads through MiXCR, listing each CDR3 protein once. The repertoire holds 40,000 to 55,000 distinct CDR3 sequences, with around 82% as singletons.

This receptor was identified in a man in his forties with primary liver carcinoma and hepatitis B virus infection. Sequenced: liver tumor tissue from sampling region 5. Regarding subset: tumor region T5, tumor centre. The gene calls are TRBV6-1 and TRBJ2-2; 10 bases fit TRBD2. The CDR3 DNA reads TGTGTCAGCAGTCCCCTCCGGAGTCTAGCGGGAGAGAGGGAGCTGTTTCTT. It encodes CVSSPLRSLAGERELFL.